These 5 T cell receptor beta chains originate from one sample sequenced in a study of T-cell reconstitution after alpha-beta-depleted transplantation in children. Preparation of the TCRbeta library was carried out with unique molecular identifiers. TCRdb passed the PCR reads through MiXCR, listing each CDR3 protein once. The table has about 400,000 distinct CDR3 sequences, roughly 16% seen once. The source was PBMCs, mostly from graft donor cells, collected 360 days after TCRalphabeta/CD19-depleted stem cell transplant. These receptor sequences come from a boy in the first two years of life who had a stem cell transplant for Wiskott-Aldrich syndrome, so the T cells may come from the graft donor.

This clonotype appeared a few times. The chain is built from TRBV7-7 and TRBJ2-7; 7 nucleotides align to TRBD1. The germline gives CDR1 SSHAT, CDR2 FNYEAQ (reference sequence). This CDR3 has 15 residues. V dropped 0 bases and J dropped 3; count of bases not matched to a gene: 5. The CDR3 loop is CASSLAGSGGYEQYF. CDR3 DNA: TGTGCCAGCAGCTTAGCGGGGTCAGGGGGCTACGAGCAGTACTTC.

The sample holds a few counts of this clonotype. J is TRBJ1-1 and V is TRBV20-1; unclear D gene. V gave up 3 bases and J gave up 3 bases, with 11 bases separating them. Germline CDR1 is DFQATT and CDR2 is SNEGSKA (reference sequence). CDR3 length: 13 residues. CDR3 DNA: TGCAGTGCTAGTAGTGTGGGGTACACTGAAGCTTTCTTT. This encodes CSASSVGYTEAFF.

This clonotype was seen a few times. The V gene is TRBV6-1, the J gene TRBJ2-1, with TRBD1 as a possible D gene (6 bases). This CDR3 comprises 17 residues. Trimming shortened V by 7 bases and J by 0 bases, and 19 bases separated the two germline ends. Germline V gives CDR1 MNHNS, CDR2 SASEGT. The CDR3 bases are TGTGCCAGCAACCACCGAACAGGGCCACGCTCCTACAATGAGCAGTTCTTC. Translation gives CASNHRTGPRSYNEQFF.

This clonotype was picked up a small number of times. The rearrangement links TRBV5-5 to TRBJ2-4; D not resolved. Germline loops: CDR1 SGHKS, CDR2 YYEKEE (reference sequence). Trimming left V 0 bases short and J 0 bases short, with 4 bases between. The CDR3 covers 14 residues. CDR3 in DNA: TGTGCCAGCAGCTTGGGACAAGCCAAAAACATTCAGTACTTC. Its protein product is CASSLGQAKNIQYF.

The J gene is TRBJ2-1, the V gene TRBV4-3; TRBD2 matches at 10 bases. Unmatched junction bases numbered 19, after V lost 2 bases and J lost 9 bases. This CDR3 has 19 amino acids. Looked up from germline, CDR1 is LGHNA and CDR2 is YSLEER. CDR3 bases: TGCGCCAGCAGCCAATTGGGCCTTATGTCTAGCGGGAGAGGGGGTGAGCAGTTCTTC. Translation gives CASSQLGLMSSGRGGEQFF.